These 27 T cell receptor beta chains share one sample of origin, sequenced in a study of T cell responses to AZD1222 COVID-19 vaccine. The data were produced by immunoSEQ multiplex PCR, yet TCRdb's version contains in-frame clones alone and is incomplete. The sample records about 77,000 clones, about 92% being singletons. The material sequenced was peripheral blood, taken 28 days after the second AZD1222 dose. The source is an adult who received the AZD1222 COVID-19 vaccine.

The rearrangement links TRBV11-2 to TRBJ2-3; TRBD2 aligns across 7 bases. The ends lost 4 bases at V and 2 bases at J; junction bases unmatched: 9. Germline-derived CDR1 and CDR2 are SGHAT and FQNNGV. There are 16 residues in the CDR3. The CDR3 reads CASSSHGRESTDTQYF. CDR3 DNA: TGTGCCAGCAGCTCCCACGGGCGGGAGTCCACAGATACGCAGTATTTT.

This sequence joins TRBV18 and TRBJ2-6, with D perhaps matching TRBD1 (6 bases). Trimming pared 5 bases from V and 0 bases from J, leaving 17 bases between. This CDR3 contains 18 residues. Germline CDR1 is KGHSH and CDR2 is LQKENI. The CDR3 DNA follows: TGTGCCAGCTCATCTCAAACAGGGTTTAACTCTGGGGCCAACGTCCTGACTTTC. It encodes CASSSQTGFNSGANVLTF.

The chain is built from TRBV7-9 and TRBJ2-1, with TRBD2 identical over 7 bases. V lost 5 bases and J lost 5; bases outside the gene matches: 15. The CDR3 covers 17 residues. Germline-derived CDR1 and CDR2 are SEHNR and FQNEAQ (reference sequence). The CDR3 protein is CASSPRGGSHSHNEQFF. CDR3 in DNA: TGTGCCAGCAGCCCGCGGGGCGGGAGCCACAGTCACAATGAGCAGTTCTTC.

The chain is built from TRBV4-1 and TRBJ2-7; 8 positions agree with TRBD2. The CDR3 sequence is 16 residues long. CDR1 is MGHRA, CDR2 YSYEKL, per germline. V lost 0 bases and J lost 4; bases outside the gene matches: 8. CDR3 in amino acids: CASSQDPSPSGYEQYF. The CDR3 region has the DNA TGCGCCAGCAGCCAAGATCCGTCTCCTAGCGGGTACGAGCAGTACTTC.

This clone was detected a few times. The rearrangement uses TRBV30 and TRBJ1-6; D uncertain. Germline CDR1 is GTSNPN and CDR2 is SVGIG (reference sequence). CDR3 length: 15 amino acids. Trimming took 5 bases from V and 6 from J, leaving 17 bases between them. CDR3 coding DNA: TGTGCCTGGCATAGACTCCAAACCCTTAATTCACCCCTCCACTTT. Its protein is CAWHRLQTLNSPLHF.

The CDR3 DNA follows: TGTGCCTGGAGTGGGGGGGGCAATCAGCCCCAGCATTTT. Translated: CAWSGGGNQPQHF. The V and J genes are TRBV30 and TRBJ1-5; weak D call: TRBD1 (5 bases). V dropped 1 base and J dropped 2 bases, with 6 bases sitting between them. Germline V gene sequence: CDR1 GTSNPN, CDR2 SVGIG (reference sequence). This CDR3 comprises 13 residues.

The CDR3, as DNA: TGCAGCGTTGACGGATTAGCGGGAGGGCCCACAGATACGCAGTATTTT. This gives the protein CSVDGLAGGPTDTQYF. The V gene is TRBV29-1, the J gene TRBJ2-3; 11 positions match TRBD2. Germline lookup yields CDR1 SQVTM and CDR2 ANQGSEA. V dropped 3 bases and J dropped 2; count of bases not matched to a gene: 7. The CDR3 sequence is 16 residues long.

V gene TRBV15 combines with J gene TRBJ1-2; D remains unclear. Trimming shortened V by 1 base and J by 4 bases, and 19 bases separated the two germline ends. Germline CDR1 reads LNHNV; CDR2 reads YYDKDF (reference sequence). The CDR3 is made up of 17 amino acids. In nucleotides, the CDR3 is TGTGCCACCAGCAGAGTCCCCTCGCGGAGAACCTCCTATGGCTACACCTTC. Protein: CATSRVPSRRTSYGYTF.

The rearrangement uses TRBV10-3 and TRBJ1-2; unclear D gene. Trimming shortened V by 0 bases and J by 3 bases, and 5 bases separated the two germline ends. The V gene's germline CDR1 is ENHRY and CDR2 SYGVKD. The CDR3 extends over 13 amino acids. The CDR3 spells CAISESEYYGYTF. Written as DNA, the CDR3 is TGTGCCATCAGTGAGTCGGAGTACTATGGCTACACCTTC.

The V gene is TRBV7-6, the J gene TRBJ1-3; the match to TRBD1 covers 8 bases. Per germline, CDR1 SGHVS and CDR2 FNYEAQ. This CDR3 has 16 residues. V gave up 1 base and J gave up 2 bases; unmatched junction bases: 4. In DNA, the CDR3 is TGTGCCAGCAGCTTAGGGACAGGGACGGCTGGAAACACCATATATTTT. Protein product: CASSLGTGTAGNTIYF.

The chain employs TRBV5-1 and TRBJ1-1; tentatively, D is TRBD1 (5 bases). With 4 bases removed from V and 0 bases from J, the gap between germline ends came to 10 bases. The germline CDR1 and CDR2 sequences are SGHRS and YFSETQ. This CDR3 spans 14 amino acids. In DNA, the CDR3 is TGCGCCAGCAGCCCGGGAGGGGTGAACACTGAAGCTTTCTTT. This translates into CASSPGGVNTEAFF.

This clone was seen once. The rearrangement joins TRBV11-3 to TRBJ2-3; TRBD2 matches 8 bases. This CDR3 region has 15 residues. Trimming removed 4 bases from V and 2 bases from J; junction bases left unmatched: 5. The germline V gene has CDR1 SGHNT and CDR2 YENEEA. The CDR3 DNA follows: TGTGCCAGCAGCTCGGGAGGGAGATCCACAGATACGCAGTATTTT. It codes for CASSSGGRSTDTQYF.

This sequence joins TRBV3-1 (or the pseudogene TRBV3-2) and TRBJ1-2; D is uncertain. V dropped 2 bases and J dropped 1 base, with 11 bases sitting between them. This CDR3 comprises 15 residues. Germline lookup yields CDR1 LGHDT and CDR2 YNNKEL (reference sequence). The CDR3 nucleotides are TGTGCCAGCAGCCAATCTGGGTCAGGTAACTATGGCTACACCTTC. It yields the protein CASSQSGSGNYGYTF.

The genes are TRBV7-3 and TRBJ2-1, with D unresolved. The V gene lost 1 base and the J gene lost 4 bases, with 5 bases spanning the gap. The CDR3 is made up of 13 amino acids. The germline CDR1 and CDR2 sequences are SGHTA and FQGTGA. The CDR3 loop reads CASSLNGYNEQFF. The CDR3 DNA reads TGTGCCAGCAGCTTAAATGGTTACAATGAGCAGTTCTTC.

In this sample, this clone turned up once. The chain combines TRBV6-6 with TRBJ2-3; a weak D match, TRBD1 (5 bases). Germline CDR1 is MNHNY and CDR2 is SVGAGI (reference sequence). V lost 2 bases, J lost 2 bases, and 8 bases lay in between. The CDR3 totals 14 residues. The CDR3 is CASSYGRATDTQYF. DNA for the CDR3: TGTGCCAGCAGTTACGGCAGGGCCACAGATACGCAGTATTTT.

V gene TRBV9 combines with J gene TRBJ1-2, with D perhaps TRBD1 (5 bases). Germline values: CDR1 SGDLS, CDR2 YYNGEE. V shed 4 bases and J shed 5 bases, with 18 bases lying between them. The CDR3 is made up of 15 amino acids. The CDR3 DNA reads as TGTGCCAGCAGCCCTCCAGGGACTCCAGTATATGGCTACACCTTC. It is translated as CASSPPGTPVYGYTF.

This clone was picked up a small number of times. One junction end does not reproduce the germline sequence, and a read error may be involved. The chain has TRBV6-1 and TRBJ2-1, with 8 nucleotides matching TRBD2. Germline CDR1 and CDR2: MNHNS and SASEGT. The CDR3 covers 12 residues. Here the CDR3 reads CASSDRASGLLF. CDR3 DNA: TGTGCCAGCAGTGACCGGGCTAGCGGGTTACTCTTC.

This chain uses TRBV7-6 with TRBJ2-2; 8 nucleotides line up with TRBD2. CDR3 size: 16 residues. Per the germline V gene, CDR1 is SGHVS and CDR2 is FNYEAQ. Germline trimming cut 1 base from V and 3 bases from J; bases unmatched to any gene: 4. The CDR3 spells CASSLGLLADTGELFF. The CDR3 DNA reads TGTGCCAGCAGCTTAGGACTACTAGCGGACACCGGGGAGCTGTTTTTT. Variable domain in full (rest from reference TRBV7-6 and TRBJ2-2): GAGVSQSPRYKVTKRGQDVALRCDPISGHVSLYWYRQALGQGPEFLTYFNYEAQQDKSGLPNDRFSAERPEGSISTLTIQRTEQRDSAMYRCASSLGLLADTGELFFGEGSRLTVL.

J is TRBJ2-1 and V is TRBV9; weak D call: TRBD2 (6 bases). Trimming took off 0 bases at V and 0 bases at J, with 16 bases between the two ends. CDR1 is SGDLS and CDR2 is YYNGEE in the germline V gene. CDR3 length: 18 amino acids. The chain's CDR3 is CASSVDIGAGSSYNEQFF. The DNA of the CDR3 is TGTGCCAGCAGCGTAGATATAGGGGCGGGGAGCTCCTACAATGAGCAGTTCTTC. The full variable domain, rest sourced from reference TRBV9 and TRBJ2-1, is DSGVTQTPKHLITATGQRVTLRCSPRSGDLSVYWYQQSLDQGLQFLIQYYNGEERAKGNILERFSAQQFPDLHSELNLSSLELGDSALYFCASSVDIGAGSSYNEQFFGPGTRLTVL.

The V gene is TRBV10-3, the J gene TRBJ2-1, with D tentatively TRBD2 (5 bases). Germline assignment: CDR1 ENHRY and CDR2 SYGVKD. The germline V and J ends were trimmed by 4 bases and 3 bases, with 13 bases remaining between them. This CDR3 has 15 amino acids. The CDR3 loop reads CAISVFERDYNEQFF. CDR3 DNA: TGTGCCATCAGTGTGTTCGAGAGGGACTACAATGAGCAGTTCTTC.

The chain joins TRBV28 to TRBJ2-1; TRBD1 aligns across 10 bases. With 6 bases clipped from V and 3 bases from J, the junction kept 5 bases outside the gene matches. This CDR3 contains 15 residues. Germline V CDR1 and CDR2: MDHEN, SYDVKM. CDR3 region: CASRTGQGNYNEQFF. The CDR3 nucleotides are TGTGCCAGCAGAACGGGACAGGGGAACTACAATGAGCAGTTCTTC. Supplemented by reference TRBV28 and TRBJ2-1, the full variable domain reads DVKVTQSSRYLVKRTGEKVFLECVQDMDHENMFWYRQDPGLGLRLIYFSYDVKMKEKGDIPEGYSVSREKKERFSLILESASTNQTSMYLCASRTGQGNYNEQFFGPGTRLTVL.

As to this clone: The junction shows a germline mismatch at one end, possibly a read error. The CDR3 DNA sequence: TGTGCCAGCAGTTCTTTTGGGGGCAACGTCCTGACTTTC. It encodes CASSSFGGNVLTF. The V gene is TRBV12-3 or TRBV12-4, the J gene TRBJ2-6, with D perhaps given as TRBD1 or TRBD2 (5 bases each). The CDR3 is 13 residues long.

V and J are TRBV6-5 and TRBJ1-5; D gene uncertain. Germline V gives CDR1 MNHEY, CDR2 SVGAGI. Trimming stripped 7 bases from V and 4 bases from J, with 17 bases between. The CDR3 is 15 residues long. CDR3 in DNA: TGTGCCAGCACCCCCAACCGGCGGCTTAATCAGCCCCAGCATTTT. Residues: CASTPNRRLNQPQHF.

The chain has TRBV3-1 (or the pseudogene TRBV3-2) and TRBJ1-5; no definite D call. Trimming removed 3 bases from V and 6 bases from J, with 18 bases in between. The CDR3 is 16 amino acids. Per germline, CDR1 LGHDT and CDR2 YNNKEL (reference sequence). The CDR3 spells CASSQTYPPASQPQHF. For the CDR3, the DNA is TGTGCCAGCAGCCAGACGTACCCTCCGGCGTCTCAGCCCCAGCATTTT.

The V and J genes are TRBV5-1 and TRBJ2-1, with TRBD2 matching over 11 bases. CDR1 is SGHRS, CDR2 YFSETQ, per germline. Trimming cost V 2 bases and J 6 bases; bases outside gene matches: 4. The CDR3 has 15 amino acids. CDR3 in amino acids: CASSLLAGESNEQFF. CDR3 DNA sequence: TGCGCCAGCAGCTTACTAGCGGGAGAGTCCAATGAGCAGTTCTTC.

The rearrangement links TRBV5-1 to TRBJ2-5, with unresolved D. The CDR3 is made up of 15 amino acids. Trimming pared 8 bases from V and 5 bases from J, leaving 22 bases between. Germline values: CDR1 SGHRS, CDR2 YFSETQ. This chain's CDR3 is CASSKTDPWPETQYF. The CDR3 nucleotides read TGCGCCAGTTCCAAAACCGACCCTTGGCCGGAGACCCAGTACTTC.

This chain uses TRBV4-2 with TRBJ2-1; the D is unclear. The CDR3 is 16 amino acids. Germline V CDR1 and CDR2: LGHNA, YNFKEQ. V gave up 1 base and J gave up 7 bases, with 17 bases separating them. The CDR3 here is CASSQGGGEAWNEQFF. DNA of the CDR3: TGTGCCAGCAGCCAAGGGGGTGGTGAAGCGTGGAATGAGCAGTTCTTC.